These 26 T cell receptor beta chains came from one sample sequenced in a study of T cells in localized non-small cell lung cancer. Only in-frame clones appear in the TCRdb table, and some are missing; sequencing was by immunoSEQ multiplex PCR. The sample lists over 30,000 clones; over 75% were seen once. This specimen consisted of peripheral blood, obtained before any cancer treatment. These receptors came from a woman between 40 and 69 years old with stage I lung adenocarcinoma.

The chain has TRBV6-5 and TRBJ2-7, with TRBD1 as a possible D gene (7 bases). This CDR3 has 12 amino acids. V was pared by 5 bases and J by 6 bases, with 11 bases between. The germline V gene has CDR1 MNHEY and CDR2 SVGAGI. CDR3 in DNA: TGTGCCAGCAGTCGACAGGGAGGCGAGCAGTACTTC. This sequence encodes CASSRQGGEQYF.

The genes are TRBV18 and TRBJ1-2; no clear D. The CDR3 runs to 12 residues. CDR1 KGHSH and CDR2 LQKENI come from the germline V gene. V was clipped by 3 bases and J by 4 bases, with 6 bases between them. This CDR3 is CASSPDLYGYTF. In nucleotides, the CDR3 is TGTGCCAGCTCACCGGACCTCTATGGCTACACCTTC.

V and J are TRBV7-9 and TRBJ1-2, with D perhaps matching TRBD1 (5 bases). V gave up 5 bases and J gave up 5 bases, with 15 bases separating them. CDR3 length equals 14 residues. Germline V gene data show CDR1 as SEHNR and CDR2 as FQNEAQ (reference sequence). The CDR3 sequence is CASSRGEGRYGYTF. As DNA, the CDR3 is TGTGCCAGCAGCCGGGGTGAGGGGAGGTATGGCTACACCTTC.

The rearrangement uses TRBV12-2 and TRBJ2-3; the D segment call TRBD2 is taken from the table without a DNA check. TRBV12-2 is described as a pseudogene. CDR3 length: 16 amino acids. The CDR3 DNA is TGTGCAAGTCGCCCCCGGACTAGCGGGAAGCCAGATACGCAGTATTTT. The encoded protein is CASRPRTSGKPDTQYF.

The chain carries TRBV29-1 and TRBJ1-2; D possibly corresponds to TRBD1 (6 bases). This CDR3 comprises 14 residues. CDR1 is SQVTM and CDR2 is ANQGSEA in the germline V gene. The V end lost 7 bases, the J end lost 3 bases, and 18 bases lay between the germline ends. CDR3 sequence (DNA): TGCAGCGCTATGAACAGGGATACGGACTATGGCTACACCTTC. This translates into CSAMNRDTDYGYTF.

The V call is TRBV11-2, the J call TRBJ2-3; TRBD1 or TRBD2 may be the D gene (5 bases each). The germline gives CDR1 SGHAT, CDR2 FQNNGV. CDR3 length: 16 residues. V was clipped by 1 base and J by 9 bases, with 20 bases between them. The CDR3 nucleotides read TGTGCCAGCAGCTTAGGGATGGGGGTGTCGGGAAGGACGCAGTATTTT. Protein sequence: CASSLGMGVSGRTQYF. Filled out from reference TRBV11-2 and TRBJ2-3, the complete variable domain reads EAGVAQSPRYKIIEKRQSVAFWCNPISGHATLYWYQQILGQGPKLLIQFQNNGVVDDSQLPKDRFSAERLKGVDSTLKIQPAKLEDSAVYLCASSLGMGVSGRTQYFGPGTRLTVL.

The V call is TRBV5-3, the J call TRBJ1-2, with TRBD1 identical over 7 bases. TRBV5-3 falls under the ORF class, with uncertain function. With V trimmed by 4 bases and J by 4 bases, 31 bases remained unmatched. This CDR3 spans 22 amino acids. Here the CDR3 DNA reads TGTGCCAGAAGCGTTAGACAGGGACTATGTTCTTATAACTATGGTCCCCTCTATGGCTACACCTTC. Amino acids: CARSVRQGLCSYNYGPLYGYTF.

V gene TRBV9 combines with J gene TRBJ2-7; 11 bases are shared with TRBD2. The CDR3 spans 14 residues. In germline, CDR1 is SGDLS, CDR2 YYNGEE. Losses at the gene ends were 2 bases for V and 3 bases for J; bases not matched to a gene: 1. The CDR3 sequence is CASSVGTSGYEQYF. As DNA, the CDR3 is TGTGCCAGCAGCGTTGGGACTAGCGGCTACGAGCAGTACTTC.

Written as DNA, the CDR3 is TGTGCCATCCCCCCTCCAGGGCACTCTCTCTCCTACGAGCAGTACTTC. This gives the protein CAIPPPGHSLSYEQYF. The V gene is TRBV10-3, the J gene TRBJ2-7, with D possibly TRBD1 on 5 matching bases. The V and J ends lost 8 bases and 0 bases respectively, with 20 bases between them. CDR3 length: 16 amino acids. The germline CDR1 and CDR2 sequences are ENHRY and SYGVKD.

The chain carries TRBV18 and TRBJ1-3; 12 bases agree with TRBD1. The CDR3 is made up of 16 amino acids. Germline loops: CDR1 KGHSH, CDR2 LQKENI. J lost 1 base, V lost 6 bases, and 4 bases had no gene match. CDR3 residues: CASSPGQGASGNTIYF. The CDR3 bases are TGTGCCAGCTCCCCGGGACAGGGGGCGTCTGGAAACACCATATATTTT.

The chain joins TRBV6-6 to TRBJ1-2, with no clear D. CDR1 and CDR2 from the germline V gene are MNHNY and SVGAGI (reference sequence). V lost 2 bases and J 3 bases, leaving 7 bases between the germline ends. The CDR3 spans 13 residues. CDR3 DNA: TGTGCCAGCAGTTACAGTGGGGACTATGGCTACACCTTC. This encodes CASSYSGDYGYTF.

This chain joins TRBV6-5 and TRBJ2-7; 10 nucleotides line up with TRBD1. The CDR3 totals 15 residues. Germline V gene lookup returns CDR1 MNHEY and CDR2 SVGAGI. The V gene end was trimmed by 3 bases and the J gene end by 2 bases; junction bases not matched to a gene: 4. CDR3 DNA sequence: TGTGCCAGCAGTTATCGTGGGACAGGGGCCTACGAGCAGTACTTC. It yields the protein CASSYRGTGAYEQYF.

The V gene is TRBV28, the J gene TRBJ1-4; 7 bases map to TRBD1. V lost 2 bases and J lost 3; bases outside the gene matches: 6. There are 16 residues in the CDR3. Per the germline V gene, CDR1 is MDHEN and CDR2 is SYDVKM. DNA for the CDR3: TGTGCCAGCAGTTTACAGACAGGGCGGGCTAATGAAAAACTGTTTTTT. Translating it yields CASSLQTGRANEKLFF.

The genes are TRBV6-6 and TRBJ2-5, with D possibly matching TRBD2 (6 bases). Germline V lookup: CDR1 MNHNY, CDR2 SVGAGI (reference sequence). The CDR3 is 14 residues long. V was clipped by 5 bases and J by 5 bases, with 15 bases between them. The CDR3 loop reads CASSGGTSWETQYF. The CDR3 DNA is TGTGCCAGCAGTGGGGGGACTTCCTGGGAGACCCAGTACTTC.

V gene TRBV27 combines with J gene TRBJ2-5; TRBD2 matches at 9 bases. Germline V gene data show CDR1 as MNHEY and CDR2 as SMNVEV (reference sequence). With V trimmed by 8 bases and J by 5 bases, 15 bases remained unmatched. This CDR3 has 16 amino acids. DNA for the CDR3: TGTGCCAGCCACTCGGCGGGCGCGGGGGGGTGGGAGACCCAGTACTTC. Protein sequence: CASHSAGAGGWETQYF.

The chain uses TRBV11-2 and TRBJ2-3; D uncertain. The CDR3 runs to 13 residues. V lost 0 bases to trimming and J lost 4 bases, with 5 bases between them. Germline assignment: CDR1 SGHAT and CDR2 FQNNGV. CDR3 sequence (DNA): TGTGCCAGCAGCTTAGAAGTGGCAGATACGCAGTATTTT. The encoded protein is CASSLEVADTQYF.

The CDR3 reads CASSSDGRWDYGYTF. DNA of the CDR3: TGTGCCAGTAGTTCCGACGGACGATGGGACTATGGCTACACCTTC. V and J are TRBV19 and TRBJ1-2; no clear D gene. V lost 5 bases and J lost 3, with 16 bases in between. Germline V lookup: CDR1 LNHDA, CDR2 SQIVND (reference sequence). The CDR3 loop spans 15 amino acids.

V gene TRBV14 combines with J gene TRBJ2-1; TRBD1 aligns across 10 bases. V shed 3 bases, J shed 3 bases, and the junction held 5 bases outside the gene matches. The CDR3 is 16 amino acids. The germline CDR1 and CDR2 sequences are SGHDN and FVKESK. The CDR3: CASSQLDRGLYNEQFF. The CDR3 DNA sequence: TGTGCCAGCAGCCAGCTCGACAGGGGGCTCTACAATGAGCAGTTCTTC.

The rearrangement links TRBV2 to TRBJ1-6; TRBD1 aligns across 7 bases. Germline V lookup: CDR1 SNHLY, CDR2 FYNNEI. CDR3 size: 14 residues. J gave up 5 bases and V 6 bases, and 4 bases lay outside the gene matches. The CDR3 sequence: CASRQGSNNSPLHF. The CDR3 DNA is TGTGCCAGCAGACAGGGGTCTAATAATTCACCCCTCCACTTT.

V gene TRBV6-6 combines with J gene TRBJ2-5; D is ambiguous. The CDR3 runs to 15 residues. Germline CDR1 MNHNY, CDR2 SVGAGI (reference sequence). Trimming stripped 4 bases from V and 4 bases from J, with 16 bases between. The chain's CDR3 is CASSSQEPGAETQYF. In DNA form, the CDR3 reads TGTGCCAGCAGTTCCCAGGAGCCGGGCGCAGAGACCCAGTACTTC.

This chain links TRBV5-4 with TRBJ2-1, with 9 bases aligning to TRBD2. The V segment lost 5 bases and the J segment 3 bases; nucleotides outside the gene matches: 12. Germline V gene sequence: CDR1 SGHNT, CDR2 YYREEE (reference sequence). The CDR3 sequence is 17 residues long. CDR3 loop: CASRQTSGQTNYNEQFF. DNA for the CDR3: TGTGCCAGCAGGCAGACTAGCGGACAAACCAACTACAATGAGCAGTTCTTC. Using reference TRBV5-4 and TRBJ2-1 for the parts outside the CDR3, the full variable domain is ETGVTQSPTHLIKTRGQQVTLRCSSQSGHNTVSWYQQALGQGPQFIFQYYREEENGRGNFPPRFSGLQFPNYSSELNVNALELDDSALYLCASRQTSGQTNYNEQFFGPGTRLTVL.

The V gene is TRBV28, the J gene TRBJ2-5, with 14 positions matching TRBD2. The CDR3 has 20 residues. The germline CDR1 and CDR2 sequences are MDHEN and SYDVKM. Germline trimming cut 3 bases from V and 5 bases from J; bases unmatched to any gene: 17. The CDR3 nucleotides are TGTGCCAGCAGTTTCCCCGGGACTAGCGGGAGAAGTACTAGTTCGGAGACCCAGTACTTC. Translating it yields CASSFPGTSGRSTSSETQYF. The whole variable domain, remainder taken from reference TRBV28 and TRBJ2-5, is DVKVTQSSRYLVKRTGEKVFLECVQDMDHENMFWYRQDPGLGLRLIYFSYDVKMKEKGDIPEGYSVSREKKERFSLILESASTNQTSMYLCASSFPGTSGRSTSSETQYFGPGTRLLVL.

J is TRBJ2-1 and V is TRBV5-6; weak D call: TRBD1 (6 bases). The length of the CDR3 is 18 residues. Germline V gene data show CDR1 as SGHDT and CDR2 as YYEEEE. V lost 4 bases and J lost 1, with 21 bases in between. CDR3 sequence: CASSRQTGGGRSYNEQFF. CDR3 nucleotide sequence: TGTGCCAGCAGCCGACAAACTGGGGGCGGCAGATCCTACAATGAGCAGTTCTTC.

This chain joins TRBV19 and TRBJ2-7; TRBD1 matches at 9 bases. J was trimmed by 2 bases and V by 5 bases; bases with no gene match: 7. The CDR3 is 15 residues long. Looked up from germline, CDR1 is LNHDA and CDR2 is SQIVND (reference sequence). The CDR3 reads CASSLSTGGAYEQYF. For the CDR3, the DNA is TGTGCCAGTAGTCTCTCGACAGGGGGGGCCTACGAGCAGTACTTC.

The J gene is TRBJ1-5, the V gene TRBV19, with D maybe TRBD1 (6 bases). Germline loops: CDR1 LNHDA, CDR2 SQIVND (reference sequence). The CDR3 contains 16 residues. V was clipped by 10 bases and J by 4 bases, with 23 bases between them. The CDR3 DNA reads TGTGCCACCTCACAAGGGGGGACAAACGGGAATCAGCCCCAGCATTTT. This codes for CATSQGGTNGNQPQHF.

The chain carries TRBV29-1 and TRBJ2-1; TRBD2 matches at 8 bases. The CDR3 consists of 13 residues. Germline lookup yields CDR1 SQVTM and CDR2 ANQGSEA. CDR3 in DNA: TGCAGTATAGCGGGACGCTTCGGAAATGAGCAGTTCTTC. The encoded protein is CSIAGRFGNEQFF.